This TCR beta chain was sequenced in a study of T cell responses to AZD1222 COVID-19 vaccine. General study points: Mostly white British, mostly female donors; authors suggested clonal diversity may be underestimated. Just a handful of AZD1222 recipients were seropositive at baseline.

The germline gives CDR1 SGHNT, CDR2 YYREEE (reference sequence). This CDR3 comprises 14 residues. Of note for this clone: Its antigen remains unknown. At one end the junction does not follow the germline gene, possibly because of a read error.

The table came from immunoSEQ multiplex PCR; TCRdb's copy has only in-frame clones and leaves some out. The sample records approximately 150,000 clones, roughly nine tenths being singletons. The receptor was derived from an adult in good health. The sample was peripheral blood, taken on day 0 of AZD1222 vaccination. The chain couples TRBV5-4 to TRBJ1-2; the D gene is possibly TRBD1 (6 bases). The CDR3 is CVSSLVAGDSRYTF. DNA for the CDR3: TGTGTCAGCAGCTTGGTGGCAGGGGATAGTCGCTACACCTTC.